This T cell receptor (beta chain) comes out of a study of CD8+ T cells in alopecia areata. Study in general: Affected scalp percentage determined the severity score of treated patients.

Treatment: oral pan-JAK inhibitor, 5-10 mg twice daily. The sorting of PBMCs gave CD4+ and CD8+ T cells. Regarding this clone: Antigen unknown.

The germline CDR1 and CDR2 sequences are SGHDT and YYEEEE. V lost 4 bases, J lost 4 bases, and 22 bases lay in between. The CDR3 runs 17 residues. Sequencing templates came from extracted RNA that was reverse transcribed into cDNA. Some clones are missing from TCRdb's copy, which holds only in-frame ones; the method was immunoSEQ multiplex PCR. The sample contains approximately 200,000 clones, approximately 60% of which appear only once. Overall study results and limits: Sequenced scalp T cells also include alphabeta T cells resident in normal skin. Both scalp clonality and the expanded CD8+ clones among the top 100 showed a significant decrease with tofacitinib.

The clonotype comes from a human donor with alopecia areata. The J gene is TRBJ2-3, the V gene TRBV5-6; D may be TRBD2 (5 bases). The sample in question was CD4+ T cells sorted from blood, obtained at week 4, from a patient treated with tofacitinib. The CDR3 nucleotides are TGTGCCAGCAGCAAGCCCGGGCTGCCGGAGGCTGCAGATACGCAGTATTTT. Translating gives CASSKPGLPEAADTQYF.